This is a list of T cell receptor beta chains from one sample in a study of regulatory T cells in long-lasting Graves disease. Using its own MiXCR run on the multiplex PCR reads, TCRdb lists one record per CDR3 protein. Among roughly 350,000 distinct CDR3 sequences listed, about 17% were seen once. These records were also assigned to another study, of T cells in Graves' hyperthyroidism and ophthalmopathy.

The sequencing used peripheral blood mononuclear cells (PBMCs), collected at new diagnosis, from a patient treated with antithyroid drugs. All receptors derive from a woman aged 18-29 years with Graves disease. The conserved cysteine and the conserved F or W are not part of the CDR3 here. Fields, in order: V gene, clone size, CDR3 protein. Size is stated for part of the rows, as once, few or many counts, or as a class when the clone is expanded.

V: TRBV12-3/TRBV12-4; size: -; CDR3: ASSFDSVGQPQH
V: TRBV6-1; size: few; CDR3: ASSRVLAKNIQY
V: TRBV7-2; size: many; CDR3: ASSIQGWDTEAF
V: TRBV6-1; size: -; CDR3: ASSEPAAGTEAF
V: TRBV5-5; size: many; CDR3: ASSLRSGGYNEQF
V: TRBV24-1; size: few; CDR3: ATSDFGSGYEQF
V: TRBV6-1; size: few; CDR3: ASKQGLAKNIQY
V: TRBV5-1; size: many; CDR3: ASSFTGGAYEQY
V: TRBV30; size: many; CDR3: AWKRDRGTYEQY
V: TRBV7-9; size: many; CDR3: ASSSSLVLQETQY
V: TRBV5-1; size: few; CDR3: ASSFGDGQVITDTQY
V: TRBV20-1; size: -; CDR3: SAESDGSDTGELF
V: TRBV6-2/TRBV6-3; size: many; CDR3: ASSYSSRTRKNIQY
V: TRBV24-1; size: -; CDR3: ATSESSGSISDTQY
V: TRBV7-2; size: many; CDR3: ASSLLTGRGQPQH
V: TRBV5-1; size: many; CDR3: ASSLTPTGTSYEQY
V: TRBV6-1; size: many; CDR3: ASSEAGEFGTEAF
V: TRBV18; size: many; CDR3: ASSTPLNTEAF
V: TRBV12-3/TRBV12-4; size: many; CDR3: ASRSGAGGTEAF
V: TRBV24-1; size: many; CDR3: ATSDPTRAGTYEQY
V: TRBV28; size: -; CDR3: ASSRGRVNQPQH
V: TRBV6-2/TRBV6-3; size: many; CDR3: ASSEQGSSNTDEQF
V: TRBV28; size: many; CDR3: ASSLSGGANVLT
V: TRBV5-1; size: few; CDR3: ASARGNQETQY
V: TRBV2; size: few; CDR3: ASSADMGANQPQH
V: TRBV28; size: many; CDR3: ASSFIGSSYEQY
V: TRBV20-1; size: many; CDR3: SASSALADTDTQY
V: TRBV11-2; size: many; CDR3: ASSAASRTGELF
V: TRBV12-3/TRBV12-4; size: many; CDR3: ASSPSRGGNQTQY
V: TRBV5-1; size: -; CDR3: ASSSAGQGSDTQY
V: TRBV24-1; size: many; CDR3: ATSERQEPSLPSTDTQY
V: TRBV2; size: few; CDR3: ASSTPDRAPNEQY
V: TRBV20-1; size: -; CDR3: SAWGHGHEQY
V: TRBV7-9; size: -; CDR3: ASSYGQAGELF
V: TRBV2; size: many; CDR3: ARRVFQDRGRREQY
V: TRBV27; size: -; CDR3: ARGTGHPLAKNIQY
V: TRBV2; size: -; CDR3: ASSVTEEYPTYNSPLH
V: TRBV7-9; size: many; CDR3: ASSRTGYTDTQY
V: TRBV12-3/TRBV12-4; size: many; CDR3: ASSLTTYQPQH
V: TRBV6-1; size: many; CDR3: ASSALPGQGGYEQY
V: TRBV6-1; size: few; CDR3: ASSLSGFSSYNEQF
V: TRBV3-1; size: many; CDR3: ASSHLGSLGQRNGYT